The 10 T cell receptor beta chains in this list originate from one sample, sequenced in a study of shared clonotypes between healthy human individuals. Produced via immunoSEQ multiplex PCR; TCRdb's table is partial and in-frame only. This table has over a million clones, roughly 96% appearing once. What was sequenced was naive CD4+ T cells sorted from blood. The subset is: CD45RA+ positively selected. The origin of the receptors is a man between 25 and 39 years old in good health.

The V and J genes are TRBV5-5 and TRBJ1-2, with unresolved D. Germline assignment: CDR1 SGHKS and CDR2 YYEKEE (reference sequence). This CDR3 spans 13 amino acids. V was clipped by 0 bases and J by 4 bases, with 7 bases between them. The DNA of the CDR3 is TGTGCCAGCAGCTTGGTGATAGCCTATGGCTACACCTTC. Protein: CASSLVIAYGYTF. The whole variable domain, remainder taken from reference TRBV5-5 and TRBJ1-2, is DAGVTQSPTHLIKTRGQQVTLRCSPISGHKSVSWYQQVLGQGPQFIFQYYEKEERGRGNFPDRFSARQFPNYSSELNVNALLLGDSALYLCASSLVIAYGYTFGSGTRLTVV.

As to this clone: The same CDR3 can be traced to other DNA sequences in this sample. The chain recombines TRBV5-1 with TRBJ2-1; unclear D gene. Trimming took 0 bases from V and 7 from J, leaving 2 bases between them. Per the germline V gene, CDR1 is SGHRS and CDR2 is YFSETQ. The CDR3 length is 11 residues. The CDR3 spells CASSLDNEQFF. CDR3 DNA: TGCGCCAGCAGCTTGGATAATGAGCAGTTCTTC.

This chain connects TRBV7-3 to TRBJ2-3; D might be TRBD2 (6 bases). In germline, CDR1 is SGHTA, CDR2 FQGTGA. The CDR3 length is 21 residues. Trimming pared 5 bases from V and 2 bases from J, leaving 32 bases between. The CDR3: CASSHIRAEGQHIRATDTQYF. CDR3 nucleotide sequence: TGTGCCAGCAGCCACATTAGGGCGGAGGGGCAGCATATCCGGGCCACAGATACGCAGTATTTT.

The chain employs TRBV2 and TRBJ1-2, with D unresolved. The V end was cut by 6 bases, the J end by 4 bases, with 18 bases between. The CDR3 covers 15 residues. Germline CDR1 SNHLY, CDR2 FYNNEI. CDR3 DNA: TGTGCCAGCAGCGCCGGGAGGGCAGCACTCTATGGCTACACCTTC. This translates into CASSAGRAALYGYTF.

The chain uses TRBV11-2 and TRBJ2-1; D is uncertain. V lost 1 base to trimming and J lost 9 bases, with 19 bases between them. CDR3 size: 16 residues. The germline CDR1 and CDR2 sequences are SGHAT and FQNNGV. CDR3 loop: CASSLVQIISPPEQFF. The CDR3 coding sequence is TGTGCCAGCAGCTTAGTCCAGATAATTAGTCCCCCTGAGCAGTTCTTC.

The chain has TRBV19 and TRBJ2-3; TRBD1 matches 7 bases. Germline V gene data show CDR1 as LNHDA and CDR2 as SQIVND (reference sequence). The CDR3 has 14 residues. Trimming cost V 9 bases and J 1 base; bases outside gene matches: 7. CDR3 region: CASSQGMGTDTQYF. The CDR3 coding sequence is TGTGCCAGCTCACAGGGGATGGGCACAGATACGCAGTATTTT.

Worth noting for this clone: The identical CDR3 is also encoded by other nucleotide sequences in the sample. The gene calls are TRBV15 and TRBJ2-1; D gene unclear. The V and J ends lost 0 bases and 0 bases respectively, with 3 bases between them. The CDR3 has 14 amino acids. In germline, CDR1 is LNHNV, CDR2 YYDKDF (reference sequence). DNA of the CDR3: TGTGCCACCAGCAGAGACGGCTCCTACAATGAGCAGTTCTTC. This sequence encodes CATSRDGSYNEQFF.

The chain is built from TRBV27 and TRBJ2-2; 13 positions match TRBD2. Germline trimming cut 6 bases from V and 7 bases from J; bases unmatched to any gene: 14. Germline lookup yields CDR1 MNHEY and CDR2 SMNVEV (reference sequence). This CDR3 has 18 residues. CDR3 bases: TGTGCCAGCAGGCTTAGGCCGACTAGCGGGAGGAAGAACGGGGAGCTGTTTTTT. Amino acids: CASRLRPTSGRKNGELFF.

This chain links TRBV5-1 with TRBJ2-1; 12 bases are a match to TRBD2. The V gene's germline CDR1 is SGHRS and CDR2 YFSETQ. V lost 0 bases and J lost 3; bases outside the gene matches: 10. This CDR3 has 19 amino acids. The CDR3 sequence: CASSLDGASGRAHYNEQFF. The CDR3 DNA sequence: TGCGCCAGCAGCTTGGATGGGGCTAGCGGGAGGGCCCACTACAATGAGCAGTTCTTC. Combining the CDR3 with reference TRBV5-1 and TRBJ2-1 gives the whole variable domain KAGVTQTPRYLIKTRGQQVTLSCSPISGHRSVSWYQQTPGQGLQFLFEYFSETQRNKGNFPGRFSGRQFSNSRSEMNVSTLELGDSALYLCASSLDGASGRAHYNEQFFGPGTRLTVL.

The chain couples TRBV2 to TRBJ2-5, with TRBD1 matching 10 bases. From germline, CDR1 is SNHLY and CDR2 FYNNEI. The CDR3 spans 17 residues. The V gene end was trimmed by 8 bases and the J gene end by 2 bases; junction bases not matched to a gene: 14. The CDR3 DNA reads TGTGCCAGCGGGGGGCCGGGCGGACAGGGGGGTCAAGAGACCCAGTACTTC. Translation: CASGGPGGQGGQETQYF. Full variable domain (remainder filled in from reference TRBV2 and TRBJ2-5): EPEVTQTPSHQVTQMGQEVILRCVPISNHLYFYWYRQILGQKVEFLVSFYNNEISEKSEIFDDQFSVERPDGSNFTLKIRSTKLEDSAMYFCASGGPGGQGGQETQYFGPGTRLLVL.